A single sample is the source of the 6 T cell receptor beta chains below, sequenced in a study of beta chain features in type 1 diabetes. Expressed TCRB transcripts were sequenced because the isolated RNA had all been reverse transcribed beforehand. Generated by immunoSEQ multiplex PCR, the TCRdb table keeps only in-frame clones and is missing some. The sample shows about 330,000 clones, approximately 11% of them seen only once. Sequencing was carried out using naive CD4+ T cells from blood. These receptors were collected from a woman in her twenties or thirties in good health.

About this clone itself: This CDR3 is also generated by other DNA sequences in the sample. The gene calls are TRBV28 and TRBJ2-1; 7 bases are shared with TRBD2. The germline CDR1 and CDR2 sequences are MDHEN and SYDVKM. CDR3 length equals 14 residues. V dropped 3 bases and J dropped 1; count of bases not matched to a gene: 0. CDR3 DNA: TGTGCCAGCAGTTTGGGGGGGTCCTACAATGAGCAGTTCTTC. It encodes CASSLGGSYNEQFF.

V is TRBV30 and J is TRBJ1-5; 7 positions match TRBD1. The CDR3 spans 15 residues. CDR1 is GTSNPN and CDR2 is SVGIG in the germline V gene (reference sequence). J was trimmed by 7 bases and V by 0 bases; bases with no gene match: 9. In nucleotides, the CDR3 is TGTGCCTGGAGTGTACGGAGACAGGGTTTCCAGCCCCAGCATTTT. Its protein is CAWSVRRQGFQPQHF.

In its sample, this clone was seen a few times. The V gene is TRBV7-8, the J gene TRBJ1-5; possible D gene TRBD1, 5 bases. The V end lost 1 base, the J end lost 5 bases, and 9 bases lay between the germline ends. Germline V gene lookup returns CDR1 SGHVS and CDR2 FQNEAQ. CDR3 length: 14 amino acids. The CDR3 nucleotides are TGTGCCAGCAGCTTAGACGACAGATATCAGCCCCAGCATTTT. Protein sequence: CASSLDDRYQPQHF.

This clone turned up a few times. The CDR3 coding sequence is TGTGCCAGCACCAAAATCCGGATAGCGTCCTACAATGAGCAGTTCTTC. This gives the protein CASTKIRIASYNEQFF. J is TRBJ2-1 and V is TRBV9; the D gene is possibly TRBD2 (5 bases). V was shortened by 6 bases and J by 1 base, with 17 bases between the two germline ends. The V gene's germline CDR1 is SGDLS and CDR2 YYNGEE. This CDR3 is built from 16 residues.

This clone appeared a few times. The V gene is TRBV18, the J gene TRBJ2-1; D might be TRBD2 (6 bases). The CDR3 runs to 15 residues. Trimming removed 1 base at V and 6 bases at J, with 13 bases between. Germline assignment: CDR1 KGHSH and CDR2 LQKENI. CDR3 DNA: TGTGCCAGCTCACCACGGGCGGAGGGACCCAATGAGCAGTTCTTC. Its protein product is CASSPRAEGPNEQFF.

CDR3 sequence: CASSAVPGGIQYF. The CDR3, as DNA: TGTGCCAGCAGCGCCGTCCCAGGAGGCATTCAGTACTTC. The chain uses TRBV9 and TRBJ2-4; D is possibly TRBD2 (5 bases). Trimming cost V 3 bases and J 9 bases, with 13 bases left between them. The germline CDR1 and CDR2 sequences are SGDLS and YYNGEE. The CDR3 runs 13 residues.